One sample yielded the 19 T cell receptor beta chains listed below, sequenced in a study of OX40 agonist ivuxolimab in advanced cancers. Measured with immunoSEQ multiplex PCR; TCRdb has only the in-frame clones, and not every one. The table has roughly 67,000 clones, approximately 82% seen once. The sample was CD4+ or CD8+ T cells sorted from blood, taken in a trial of the OX40 agonist ivuxolimab. Receptors were obtained from an adult with an advanced solid tumor such as melanoma, head and neck, liver or kidney cancer.

In its sample, this clone was seen once. The sample holds other DNA sequences that translate to the same CDR3. The rearrangement uses TRBV28 and TRBJ1-1; weak D call: TRBD1 (6 bases). The ends were cut back, 8 bases at V and 1 base at J, with 14 bases in the middle. This CDR3 is built from 14 residues. Germline V gives CDR1 MDHEN, CDR2 SYDVKM. The CDR3 spells CASGPQGKNTEAFF. CDR3 nucleotide sequence: TGTGCCAGCGGGCCACAGGGAAAGAACACTGAAGCTTTCTTT.

Regarding this clone: Since the CDR3 does not end with the conserved phenylalanine or tryptophan, this likely comes from a read error. No DNA is shown, since the ends of the CDR3 on it are uncertain; the CDR3 is the one TCRdb lists. The chain is built from TRBV18 and TRBJ2-7; the table's TRBD2 call for D was not verified on the DNA. Per the germline V gene, CDR1 is KGHSH and CDR2 is LQKENI. The CDR3 is 8 amino acids long, termini counted. CDR3 protein: CASSPKNS.

Note on this clone: This specimen includes other DNA sequences encoding the same CDR3. The rearrangement uses TRBV28 and TRBJ2-3; TRBD2 matches at 8 bases. V dropped 5 bases and J dropped 3; count of bases not matched to a gene: 7. The CDR3 runs 15 residues. Germline loops: CDR1 MDHEN, CDR2 SYDVKM. As DNA, the CDR3 is TGTGCCAGCAGTCCGCCTAGCGGGCTAACAGATACGCAGTATTTT. This codes for CASSPPSGLTDTQYF.

The genes are TRBV7-9 and TRBJ2-7; perhaps TRBD2 as D (5 bases). With 1 base removed from V and 6 bases from J, the gap between germline ends came to 7 bases. Germline V CDR1 and CDR2: SEHNR, FQNEAQ (reference sequence). The CDR3 extends over 12 amino acids. CDR3 nucleotides: TGTGCCAGCAGCTTAGAAGGAGGCGAGCAGTACTTC. It encodes CASSLEGGEQYF.

The chain is built from TRBV4-1 and TRBJ1-2, with TRBD1 matching 7 bases. Looked up from germline, CDR1 is MGHRA and CDR2 is YSYEKL. This CDR3 is 15 amino acids long. V was clipped by 1 base and J by 5 bases; unmatched bases: 7. The CDR3 region is CASSQVTDRNYGYTF. The CDR3 DNA is TGCGCCAGCAGCCAAGTTACGGACAGGAATTATGGCTACACCTTC.

The rearrangement joins TRBV15 to TRBJ2-2; 7 nucleotides line up with TRBD1. With V trimmed by 3 bases and J by 5 bases, 6 bases remained unmatched. The CDR3 totals 15 residues. Germline CDR1 and CDR2: LNHNV and YYDKDF (reference sequence). The chain's CDR3 is CATSRGQPGTGELFF. The CDR3 coding sequence is TGTGCCACCAGCAGGGGACAGCCGGGGACCGGGGAGCTGTTTTTT. The variable domain in full, completed from reference TRBV15 and TRBJ2-2, reads DAMVIQNPRYQVTQFGKPVTLSCSQTLNHNVMYWYQQKSSQAPKLLFHYYDKDFNNEADTPDNFQSRRPNTSFCFLDIRSPGLGDTAMYLCATSRGQPGTGELFFGEGSRLTVL.

The rearrangement uses TRBV6-6 and TRBJ1-5; D ambiguous. The CDR3 is 16 residues long. The V gene's germline CDR1 is MNHNY and CDR2 SVGAGI (reference sequence). Trimming took 6 bases from V and 2 from J, leaving 17 bases between them. CDR3 loop: CASRPRGGGGNQPQHF. The CDR3 bases are TGTGCCAGCAGGCCCCGCGGAGGCGGTGGCAATCAGCCCCAGCATTTT.

The chain joins TRBV5-6 to TRBJ2-1; 8 bases align to TRBD2. V lost 6 bases, J lost 4 bases, and 12 bases stayed unmatched. The CDR3 is 16 residues long. In germline, CDR1 is SGHDT, CDR2 YYEEEE. CDR3 bases: TGTGCCAGCACCGTTCTGGGAGCGGGAGATTACAATGAGCAGTTCTTC. This sequence encodes CASTVLGAGDYNEQFF.

The sample holds one count of this clone. This chain links TRBV7-6 with TRBJ2-7, with D unresolved. V lost 5 bases and J lost 0, with 11 bases in between. Germline V gene sequence: CDR1 SGHVS, CDR2 FNYEAQ. This CDR3 spans 14 amino acids. The CDR3 region has the DNA TGTGCCAGCAGCGGATTAAAGAGCTCCTACGAGCAGTACTTC. Translation: CASSGLKSSYEQYF.

This chain connects TRBV11-2 to TRBJ2-3; D gene unclear. The V and J ends lost 5 bases and 4 bases respectively, with 16 bases between them. The CDR3 is made up of 15 amino acids. The germline CDR1 and CDR2 sequences are SGHAT and FQNNGV. In DNA form, the CDR3 reads TGTGCCAGCAGCACCGTCAGAGGACGGGCAGATACGCAGTATTTT. This translates into CASSTVRGRADTQYF. Drawing the rest from reference TRBV11-2 and TRBJ2-3, the complete variable domain is EAGVAQSPRYKIIEKRQSVAFWCNPISGHATLYWYQQILGQGPKLLIQFQNNGVVDDSQLPKDRFSAERLKGVDSTLKIQPAKLEDSAVYLCASSTVRGRADTQYFGPGTRLTVL.

The chain carries TRBV7-2 and TRBJ2-7; no firm D call. Germline V CDR1 and CDR2: SGHTA, FQGNSA. Trimming shortened V by 1 base and J by 3 bases, and 10 bases separated the two germline ends. The CDR3 consists of 14 residues. The CDR3 DNA reads TGTGCCAGCAGCTTAGAATCGGACGTCTACGAGCAGTACTTC. The encoded protein is CASSLESDVYEQYF.

This chain links TRBV7-3 with TRBJ2-6; possibly TRBD1 or TRBD2 for D (6 bases each). The CDR3 is 15 residues long. Germline V lookup: CDR1 SGHTA, CDR2 FQGTGA. The ends were cut back, 5 bases at V and 4 bases at J, with 12 bases in the middle. In DNA form, the CDR3 reads TGTGCCAGCAGCCAAGGGGGGTCCGGGGCCAACGTCCTGACTTTC. Translating it yields CASSQGGSGANVLTF. Combining the CDR3 with reference TRBV7-3 and TRBJ2-6 gives the whole variable domain GAGVSQTPSNKVTEKGKYVELRCDPISGHTALYWYRQSLGQGPEFLIYFQGTGAADDSGLPNDRFFAVRPEGSVSTLKIQRTERGDSAVYLCASSQGGSGANVLTFGAGSRLTVL.

This clone showed up just once. The rearrangement links TRBV5-4 to TRBJ1-1; D not resolved. Trimming took 2 bases from V and 4 from J, leaving 18 bases between them. Germline CDR1 reads SGHNT; CDR2 reads YYREEE (reference sequence). This CDR3 comprises 16 residues. Here the CDR3 DNA reads TGTGCCAGCAGCTTTGGGGTCGGAGCCGGGTCCACTGAAGCTTTCTTT. Translation: CASSFGVGAGSTEAFF.

This sequence joins TRBV2 and TRBJ2-3; D gene ambiguous. This CDR3 spans 14 amino acids. Germline V gene data show CDR1 as SNHLY and CDR2 as FYNNEI. The ends were cut back, 10 bases at V and 0 bases at J, with 14 bases in the middle. In DNA form, the CDR3 reads TGTGCCACCTCCAGGACCTTAAGCACAGATACGCAGTATTTT. This gives the protein CATSRTLSTDTQYF.

The chain has TRBV5-6 and TRBJ2-5; D might be TRBD1 (6 bases). Germline loops: CDR1 SGHDT, CDR2 YYEEEE. The CDR3 is 14 residues long. V lost 4 bases and J 1 base, leaving 11 bases between the germline ends. DNA for the CDR3: TGTGCCAGCAGCAAGGACAGACGCCAAGAGACCCAGTACTTC. As protein: CASSKDRRQETQYF.

This clone was seen a single time. V is TRBV28 and J is TRBJ2-2; 7 bases align to TRBD2. The CDR3 spans 14 residues. The germline V gene has CDR1 MDHEN and CDR2 SYDVKM. The ends lost 8 bases at V and 5 bases at J; junction bases unmatched: 8. CDR3 sequence: CASLTLAETGELFF. Written as DNA, the CDR3 is TGTGCCAGCCTAACCCTAGCGGAGACCGGGGAGCTGTTTTTT.

The V call is TRBV4-2, the J call TRBJ2-1, with 8 nucleotides matching TRBD1. The ends lost 3 bases at V and 6 bases at J; junction bases unmatched: 7. The CDR3 has 15 amino acids. Per germline, CDR1 LGHNA and CDR2 YNFKEQ. In DNA form, the CDR3 reads TGTGCCAGCAGCCACACAGGGGGTAGGGGCAATGAGCAGTTCTTC. This codes for CASSHTGGRGNEQFF.

The chain has TRBV28 and TRBJ2-7, with TRBD2 matching over 7 bases. The CDR3 is 13 residues long. Trimming removed 9 bases from V and 4 bases from J; junction bases left unmatched: 9. Germline V gene sequence: CDR1 MDHEN, CDR2 SYDVKM. This CDR3 reads CASYGGGVYEQYF. DNA of the CDR3: TGTGCCAGTTACGGGGGAGGGGTTTACGAGCAGTACTTC.

The J gene is TRBJ2-7, the V gene TRBV7-9; 7 bases agree with TRBD1. This CDR3 contains 14 residues. V was clipped by 3 bases and J by 2 bases; unmatched bases: 4. The germline V gene encodes CDR1 SEHNR and CDR2 FQNEAQ (reference sequence). CDR3 nucleotide sequence: TGTGCCAGCAGCTTTACAGGGGAAGCCTACGAGCAGTACTTC. Translated: CASSFTGEAYEQYF.